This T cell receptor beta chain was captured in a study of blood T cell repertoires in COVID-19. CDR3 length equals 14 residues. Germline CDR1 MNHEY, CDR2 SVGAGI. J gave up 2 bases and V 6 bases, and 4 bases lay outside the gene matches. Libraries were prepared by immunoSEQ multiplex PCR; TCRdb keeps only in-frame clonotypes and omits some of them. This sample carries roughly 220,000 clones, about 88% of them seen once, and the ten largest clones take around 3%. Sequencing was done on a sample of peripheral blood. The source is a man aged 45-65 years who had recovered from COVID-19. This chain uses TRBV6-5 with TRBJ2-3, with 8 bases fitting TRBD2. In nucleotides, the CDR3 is TGTGCCAGCAGGCGTAGCGGGACCACAGATACGCAGTATTTT. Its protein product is CASRRSGTTDTQYF.